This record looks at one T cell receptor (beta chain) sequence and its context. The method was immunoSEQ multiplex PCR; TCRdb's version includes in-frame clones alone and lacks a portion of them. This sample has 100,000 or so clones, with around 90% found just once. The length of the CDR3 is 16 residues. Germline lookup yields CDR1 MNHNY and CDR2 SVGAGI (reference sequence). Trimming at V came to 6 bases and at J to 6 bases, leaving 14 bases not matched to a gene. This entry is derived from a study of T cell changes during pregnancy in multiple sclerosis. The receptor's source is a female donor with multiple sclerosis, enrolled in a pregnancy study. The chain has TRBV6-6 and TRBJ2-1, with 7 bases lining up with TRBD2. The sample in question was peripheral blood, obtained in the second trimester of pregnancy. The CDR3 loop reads CASRPHSGTGGNEQFF. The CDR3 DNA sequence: TGTGCCAGCAGACCGCATTCCGGGACGGGAGGCAATGAGCAGTTCTTC.